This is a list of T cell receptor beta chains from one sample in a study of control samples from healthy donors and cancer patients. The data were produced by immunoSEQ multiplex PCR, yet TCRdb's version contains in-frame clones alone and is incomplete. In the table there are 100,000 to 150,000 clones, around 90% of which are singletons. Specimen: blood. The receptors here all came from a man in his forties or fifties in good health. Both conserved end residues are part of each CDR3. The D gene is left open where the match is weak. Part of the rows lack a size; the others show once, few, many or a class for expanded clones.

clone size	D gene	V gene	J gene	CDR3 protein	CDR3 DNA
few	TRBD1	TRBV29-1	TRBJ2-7	CSVKTGPYEQYF	TGCAGCGTCAAGACAGGGCCCTACGAGCAGTACTTC
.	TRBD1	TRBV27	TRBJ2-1	CASRGFGQGANEQFF	TGTGCCAGCAGAGGATTCGGACAGGGGGCGAATGAGCAGTTCTTC
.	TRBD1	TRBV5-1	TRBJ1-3	CASFQTRGDSGNTIYF	TGCGCCAGCTTTCAGACCAGGGGGGACTCTGGAAACACCATATATTTT
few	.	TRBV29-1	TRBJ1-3	CSVGETGPGNTIYF	TGCAGCGTTGGGGAAACAGGGCCTGGAAACACCATATATTTT
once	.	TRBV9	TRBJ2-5	CASSVDYRETQYF	TGTGCCAGCAGCGTAGACTATCGGGAGACCCAGTACTTC
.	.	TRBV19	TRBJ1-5	CASTSKGLSQPQHF	TGTGCCAGTACCTCAAAGGGACTGAGTCAGCCCCAGCATTTT
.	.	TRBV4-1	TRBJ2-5	CASSLTPGEETQYF	TGCGCCAGCAGCTTAACCCCGGGGGAAGAGACCCAGTACTTC
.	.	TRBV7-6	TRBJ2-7	CASSPNQGSLYEQYF	TGTGCCAGCAGCCCCAACCAGGGTTCCCTCTACGAGCAGTACTTC
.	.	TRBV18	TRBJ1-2	CASSQGDGYTF	TGTGCCAGCTCACAGGGGGATGGCTACACCTTC
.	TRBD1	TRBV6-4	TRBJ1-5	CASSVLVEEGAIDQPQHF	TGTGCCAGCAGTGTCCTTGTAGAGGAGGGGGCCATTGATCAGCCCCAGCATTTT
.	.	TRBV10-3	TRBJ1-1	CAISDSRGTEAFF	TGTGCCATCAGTGACAGCCGGGGCACTGAAGCTTTCTTT
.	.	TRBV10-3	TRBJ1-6	CAISESGMDSRRTLHF	TGTGCCATCAGTGAGTCAGGAATGGACTCCAGGAGGACCCTCCACTTT
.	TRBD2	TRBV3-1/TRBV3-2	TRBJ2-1	CASSQVSGLISNEQFF	TGTGCCAGCAGCCAAGTTTCGGGACTAATCTCCAATGAGCAGTTCTTC
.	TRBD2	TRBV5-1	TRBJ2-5	CASSLVPAGGEETQYF	TGCGCCAGCAGCTTGGTGCCAGCGGGGGGAGAAGAGACCCAGTACTTC
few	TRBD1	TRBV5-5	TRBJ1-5	CASRRTGEINQPQHF	TGTGCCAGCAGGCGGACAGGGGAGATAAATCAGCCCCAGCATTTT
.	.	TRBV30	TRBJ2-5	CAWSPLGVAETQYF	TGTGCCTGGAGTCCCCTCGGGGTAGCCGAGACCCAGTACTTC
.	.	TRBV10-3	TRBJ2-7	CAISDPPPLEQYF	TGTGCCATCAGTGACCCTCCCCCCCTCGAGCAGTACTTC
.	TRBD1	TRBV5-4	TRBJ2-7	CASSLAGQVDYEQYF	TGTGCCAGCAGCTTGGCGGGACAGGTGGATTACGAGCAGTACTTC
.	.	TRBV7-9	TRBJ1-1	CASSSTTHTEAFF	TGTGCCAGCAGCTCGACGACACACACTGAAGCTTTCTTT
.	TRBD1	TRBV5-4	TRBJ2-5	CASRPGGVGRSETQYF	TGTGCCAGCAGGCCAGGGGGCGTAGGGAGGTCAGAGACCCAGTACTTC
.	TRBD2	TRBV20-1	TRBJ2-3	CSATTSGGTSF	TGCAGTGCTACGACTAGCGGGGGAACATCATTT
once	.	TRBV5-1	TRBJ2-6	CASWGWGPGANVLTF	TGCGCCAGTTGGGGGTGGGGCCCTGGGGCCAACGTCCTGACTTTC
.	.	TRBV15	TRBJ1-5	CATSRDQGLSQPQHF	TGTGCCACCAGCAGAGATCAGGGACTCAGTCAGCCCCAGCATTTT
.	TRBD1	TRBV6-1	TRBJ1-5	CASRRQGPDQPQHF	TGTGCCAGCAGACGACAGGGCCCTGATCAGCCCCAGCATTTT
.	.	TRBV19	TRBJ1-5	CASKVGEGNQPQHF	TGTGCCAGTAAGGTGGGGGAGGGAAATCAGCCCCAGCATTTT
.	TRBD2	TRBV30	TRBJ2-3	CAWSLSGGATDTQYF	TGTGCCTGGAGTCTCAGCGGGGGGGCAACAGATACGCAGTATTTT
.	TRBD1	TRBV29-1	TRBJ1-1	CSVGGDRGNTEAFF	TGCAGCGTAGGAGGGGACAGGGGGAACACTGAAGCTTTCTTT
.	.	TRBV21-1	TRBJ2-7	CASSNFKARPLYEQYF	TGTGCCAGCAGCAACTTCAAGGCACGGCCGCTATACGAGCAGTACTTC
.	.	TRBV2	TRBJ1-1	CASSERGAGTEAFF	TGTGCCAGCAGTGAACGGGGCGCGGGGACTGAAGCTTTCTTT
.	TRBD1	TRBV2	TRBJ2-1	CAREAGTERYNEQFF	TGTGCCAGAGAGGCCGGGACAGAGAGATACAATGAGCAGTTCTTC
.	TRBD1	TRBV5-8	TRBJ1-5	CASSLPNSPGTGFAPQHF	TGTGCCAGCAGCTTGCCTAATAGTCCCGGGACAGGGTTCGCGCCCCAGCATTTT
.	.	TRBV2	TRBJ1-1	CASSVPTGVMNTEAFF	TGTGCCAGCAGTGTCCCCACGGGGGTTATGAACACTGAAGCTTTCTTT
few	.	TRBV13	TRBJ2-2	CASSWAGGRTGELFF	TGTGCCAGCAGCTGGGCCGGGGGGCGGACCGGGGAGCTGTTTTTT
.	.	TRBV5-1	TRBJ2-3	CASSSLLTDTQYF	TGCGCCAGCAGCTCCCTCCTGACAGATACGCAGTATTTT
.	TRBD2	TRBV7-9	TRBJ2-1	CASSLEVRGDEQFF	TGTGCCAGCAGCTTAGAGGTCCGGGGGGATGAGCAGTTCTTC
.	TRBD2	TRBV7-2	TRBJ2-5	CASSLALGWAGGQETQYF	TGTGCCAGCAGCTTAGCGCTTGGTTGGGCGGGGGGTCAAGAGACCCAGTACTTC
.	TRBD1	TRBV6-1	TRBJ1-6	CASSEAAGQAWSPLHF	TGTGCCAGCAGTGAAGCGGCGGGACAGGCGTGGTCACCCCTCCACTTT